Listed below are T cell receptor beta chains from one sample, sequenced in a study of T cell repertoires in ileal Crohn's disease. Clones were read by immunoSEQ multiplex PCR, and TCRdb kept only the in-frame ones, dropping some. Found here are about 15,000 clones, less than 85% of them singletons; the top ten hold about a tenth. Material: ileal tissue. The receptors were gathered from an adult with Crohn's disease. The CDR3 runs from the conserved cysteine through the conserved F or W. Fields, in order: J gene, D gene, clone size, V gene, CDR3 protein, CDR3 DNA. D genes are given only for firm matches. Rows may omit the clone size; those that give it use once, few, many or a size class.

>TRBJ2-3|.|.|TRBV7-2
CASSLRPADTQYF
TGTGCCAGCAGCTTAAGGCCAGCGGATACGCAGTATTTT
>TRBJ1-1|TRBD1|.|TRBV11-2
CASSLEYRGSFF
TGTGCCAGCAGCTTGGAGTACAGGGGCTCTTTCTTT
>TRBJ2-2|TRBD2|few|TRBV5-1
CASRPLAGDFTGELFF
TGCGCCAGCAGGCCCCTAGCGGGGGACTTCACCGGGGAGCTGTTTTTT
>TRBJ2-7|TRBD2|.|TRBV6-6
CASRGTSGGPYEQYF
TGTGCCAGCAGGGGGACTAGCGGGGGACCTTACGAGCAGTACTTC
>TRBJ2-7|TRBD1|few|TRBV18
CASSREGQAYEQYF
TGTGCCAGCTCACGAGAGGGACAGGCCTACGAGCAGTACTTC
>TRBJ2-7|TRBD2|.|TRBV5-1
CASSTSRGGYVYEQYF
TGCGCCAGCAGCACCTCGCGGGGGGGCTATGTCTACGAGCAGTACTTC
>TRBJ2-1|.|few|TRBV30
CAWMMGLNNEQFF
TGTGCCTGGATGATGGGCTTGAACAATGAGCAGTTCTTC
>TRBJ2-3|TRBD1|.|TRBV13
CASSPGTGGPTDTQYF
TGTGCCAGCAGCCCTGGGACAGGTGGGCCCACAGATACGCAGTATTTT
>TRBJ2-7|.|once|TRBV12-5
CASGEERYDLAEQYF
TGTGCTAGTGGTGAGGAGAGGTACGACTTGGCCGAGCAGTACTTC
>TRBJ2-1|TRBD2|.|TRBV5-1
CASSLWASGGVASYNEQFF
TGCGCCAGCAGCTTGTGGGCTAGCGGGGGTGTGGCGTCCTACAATGAGCAGTTCTTC
>TRBJ2-1|.|.|TRBV7-6
CASSLPAWRGLYNEQFF
TGTGCCAGCAGCTTACCGGCTTGGCGGGGGCTCTACAATGAGCAGTTCTTC
>TRBJ1-4|.|.|TRBV7-9
CASSSWPNEKLFF
TGTGCCAGCAGCTCGTGGCCTAATGAAAAACTGTTTTTT
>TRBJ1-2|TRBD1|.|TRBV5-1
CASSTGQGAGGYTF
TGCGCCAGCAGTACCGGACAGGGGGCGGGTGGCTACACCTTC
>TRBJ1-4|.|.|TRBV6-5
CASSYSGGEDEKLFF
TGTGCCAGCAGTTACTCGGGGGGGGAGGATGAAAAACTGTTTTTT
>TRBJ1-5|.|.|TRBV19
CASSITSVQPQHF
TGTGCCAGTAGTATCACAAGCGTCCAGCCCCAGCATTTT
>TRBJ2-7|.|.|TRBV18
CASSPPTGYEQYF
TGTGCCAGCTCACCACCGACGGGGTACGAGCAGTACTTC
>TRBJ1-5|.|.|TRBV7-2
CASSLAGGISNQPQHF
TGTGCCAGCAGCTTAGCCGGAGGGATTAGCAATCAGCCCCAGCATTTT
>TRBJ1-3|.|.|TRBV5-4
CASSPRDSGNTIYF
TGTGCCAGCAGCCCCAGGGACTCTGGAAACACCATATATTTT
>TRBJ2-2|.|.|TRBV5-1
CASSWELNTGELFF
TGCGCCAGCAGCTGGGAGCTGAACACCGGGGAGCTGTTTTTT
>TRBJ2-1|TRBD2|.|TRBV11-2
CASSLVKIVERGGVNEQFF
TGTGCCAGCAGCTTAGTAAAAATAGTGGAGCGGGGGGGCGTGAATGAGCAGTTCTTC
>TRBJ2-3|TRBD2|.|TRBV2
CASGGGGTDTQYF
TGTGCCAGCGGTGGGGGGGGGACAGATACGCAGTATTTT
>TRBJ1-3|.|few|TRBV19
CASSIPKRDGNTIYF
TGTGCCAGTAGTATACCAAAGCGAGATGGAAACACCATATATTTT
>TRBJ1-5|.|.|TRBV30
CAWSASPNQPQHF
TGTGCCTGGAGTGCCTCCCCCAATCAGCCCCAGCATTTT
>TRBJ1-5|.|.|TRBV10-2
CASSELWGGDQPQHF
TGCGCCAGCAGTGAGTTATGGGGAGGCGATCAGCCCCAGCATTTT
>TRBJ1-5|TRBD1|.|TRBV11-2
CASSLTGAWDQPQHF
TGTGCCAGCAGCTTAACAGGGGCCTGGGATCAGCCCCAGCATTTT
>TRBJ1-6|TRBD1|.|TRBV6-1
CASSGRDRVKRNSPLHF
TGTGCCAGCAGTGGCCGGGACAGGGTAAAACGTAATTCACCCCTCCACTTT
>TRBJ1-5|.|.|TRBV19
CASSIAGTRDQPQHF
TGTGCCAGTAGTATTGCCGGGACACGGGATCAGCCCCAGCATTTT
>TRBJ1-4|.|.|TRBV10-3
CAISAQGGRGATNEKLFF
TGTGCCATCAGTGCCCAGGGAGGGAGAGGTGCAACTAATGAAAAACTGTTTTTT
>TRBJ2-7|.|.|TRBV2
CASSEGARDYEQYF
TGTGCCAGCAGTGAGGGGGCCAGGGACTACGAGCAGTACTTC
>TRBJ1-1|.|.|TRBV19
CASSGTFHTEAFF
TGTGCCAGTAGCGGGACTTTCCACACTGAAGCTTTCTTT
>TRBJ2-5|TRBD2|.|TRBV5-1
CASSETSGAPGETQYF
TGCGCCAGCAGTGAGACTAGCGGGGCCCCGGGGGAGACCCAGTACTTC
>TRBJ1-1|.|.|TRBV14
CASSQDLRSTEAFF
TGTGCCAGCAGCCAAGATTTGAGGTCGACTGAAGCTTTCTTT
>TRBJ1-2|TRBD1|.|TRBV18
CASSKGQGAIYGYTF
TGTGCCAGCTCAAAAGGACAGGGGGCCATCTATGGCTACACCTTC
>TRBJ1-2|TRBD1|.|TRBV29-1
CSGLDRDNYGYTF
TGCAGCGGCCTGGACAGGGATAACTATGGCTACACCTTC
>TRBJ2-7|TRBD2|.|TRBV19
CASSFPGTSEQYF
TGTGCCAGTAGTTTCCCCGGGACTAGCGAGCAGTACTTC
>TRBJ2-3|.|.|TRBV25-1
CASSEAGALGDTQYF
TGTGCCAGCAGTGAGGCGGGGGCATTAGGAGATACGCAGTATTTT
>TRBJ2-2|TRBD1|few|TRBV4-2
CASSQGTGRTGELFF
TGTGCCAGCAGCCAAGGGACAGGAAGGACCGGGGAGCTGTTTTTT
>TRBJ1-4|TRBD1|.|TRBV4-2
CASSPRQGTGDEKLFF
TGTGCCAGCAGCCCCCGGCAGGGGACAGGGGATGAAAAACTGTTTTTT
>TRBJ2-7|.|.|TRBV14
CASRKGRGSHEQYF
TGTGCCAGCAGAAAAGGTAGAGGCTCTCACGAGCAGTACTTC
>TRBJ1-2|.|.|TRBV5-1
CASSFTGFRIGYTF
TGCGCCAGCAGCTTCACAGGGTTTAGAATCGGCTACACCTTC
>TRBJ2-2|TRBD1|.|TRBV19
CASKVDRANTGELFF
TGTGCCAGTAAAGTCGACAGGGCGAACACCGGGGAGCTGTTTTTT
>TRBJ2-7|TRBD1|.|TRBV7-9
CASSFGTGVDSWLASF
TGTGCCAGCAGCTTTGGGACAGGGGTGGACTCTTGGTTGGCGAGTTTC
>TRBJ2-1|.|.|TRBV19
CASRRGEDEQFF
TGTGCCAGCAGAAGGGGCGAGGATGAGCAGTTCTTC